The rows below give T cell receptor beta chains drawn from one sample of a study of cytomegalovirus exposure and HLA in healthy donors. Only in-frame clones appear in the TCRdb table, and some are missing; sequencing was by immunoSEQ multiplex PCR. Of roughly 150,000 clones in the sample, approximately 86% were seen once. The sample consisted of PBMCs. The receptors were gathered from a woman between 45 and 65 years old in good health and CMV-seropositive. Each CDR3 is given with its conserved first and last residue. A D gene is named only where the DNA matches it firmly. The size entry is marked missing in some rows and otherwise reads once, few, many or a size class.

. | TRBJ2-1 | TRBD2 | TRBV6-5 | TGTGCCAGCAGCACTAGCGGGGGGGTGGATGAGCAGTTCTTC | CASSTSGGVDEQFF
. | TRBJ2-6 | . | TRBV6-6 | TGTGCCAGCAGTACAGTAGGCTCTGGGGCCAACGTCCTGACTTTC | CASSTVGSGANVLTF
. | TRBJ2-7 | . | TRBV6-5 | TGTGCCAGCAGTACCCAGGGGAAGGGCGAGCAGTACTTC | CASSTQGKGEQYF
. | TRBJ1-3 | . | TRBV6-1 | TGTGCCAGCAGTGCCTCCCACTTCGACACTTTTTCAAGCTCTGGAAACACCATATATTTT | CASSASHFDTFSSSGNTIYF
once | TRBJ1-1 | . | TRBV18 | TGTGCCAGCTCATCGACAGATATGAACACTGAAGCTTTCTTT | CASSSTDMNTEAFF
. | TRBJ1-6 | TRBD1 | TRBV6-5 | TGTGCCAGCAGCACAGGGGCCAATTCACCCCTCCACTTT | CASSTGANSPLHF
. | TRBJ2-1 | . | TRBV5-6 | TGTGCCAGCAGCTTAGGGCGGGGCCTTAATGAGCAGTTCTTC | CASSLGRGLNEQFF
few | TRBJ1-1 | . | TRBV10-1 | TGCGCCAGCAGTGAGTCGAGAACGCCCGGCACTGAAGCTTTCTTT | CASSESRTPGTEAFF
once | TRBJ2-2 | . | TRBV5-1 | TGCGCCAGCAGCTTCGGGAACACCGGGGAGCTGTTTTTT | CASSFGNTGELFF
few | TRBJ2-3 | TRBD2 | TRBV5-1 | TGCGCCAGCAGCTTGGCCCCCCTAGCGGGGGGGGCAGATACGCAGTATTTT | CASSLAPLAGGADTQYF
. | TRBJ1-5 | . | TRBV7-9 | TGTGCCAGCAGTCCAGGCCAGGGAGGGAATCAGCCCCAGCATTTT | CASSPGQGGNQPQHF
. | TRBJ1-2 | . | TRBV20-1 | TGCAGTGCTACGTCGGGTTCAGGCTACACCTTC | CSATSGSGYTF
. | TRBJ1-1 | TRBD1 | TRBV7-9 | TGTGCCAGCAGCTTTGGACAGGCTTTGGGCACTGAAGCTTTCTTT | CASSFGQALGTEAFF
. | TRBJ2-5 | TRBD1 | TRBV18 | TGTGCCAGCTCAAGGACAGGGCTAGAGACCCAGTACTTC | CASSRTGLETQYF
. | TRBJ1-2 | TRBD1 | TRBV4-3 | TGCGCCAGCAGCCAGGGGACAGCGACCTATGGCTACACCTTC | CASSQGTATYGYTF
few | TRBJ2-1 | TRBD1 | TRBV7-2 | TGTGCCAGCAGCCCGGGACAGACAATTGAGCAGTTCTTC | CASSPGQTIEQFF
. | TRBJ1-2 | . | TRBV10-1 | TGCGCCAGCCGTCCGGGGGGAGGCTACACCTTC | CASRPGGGYTF
. | TRBJ1-3 | TRBD1 | TRBV27 | TGTGCCAGCAGTTCCTCGGGACAGGGAAACACCATATATTTT | CASSSSGQGNTIYF
. | TRBJ1-6 | TRBD1 | TRBV6-5 | TGTGCCAGCAGTTTATCGGTAGGGGGCGATTCACCCCTCCACTTT | CASSLSVGGDSPLHF
. | TRBJ2-7 | . | TRBV6-5 | TGTGCCAGCAGTGAGAGCGCGGGCTACGAGCAGTACTTC | CASSESAGYEQYF
. | TRBJ1-1 | TRBD1 | TRBV6-5 | TGTGCCAGCAGTTACTCCAGGACAGGGGGTATTGAAGCTTTCTTT | CASSYSRTGGIEAFF
. | TRBJ1-1 | . | TRBV5-1 | TGCGCCAGCAGCTTGCAGGGTCCGAACACTGAAGCTTTCTTT | CASSLQGPNTEAFF
. | TRBJ1-1 | . | TRBV5-1 | TGCGCCAGCAGCCTCAGGAGGGGAGGCACTGAAGCTTTCTTT | CASSLRRGGTEAFF
few | TRBJ2-6 | . | TRBV6-1 | TGTGCCAGCAGGCCTCAGGGGACTGGGGCCAACGTCCTGACTTTC | CASRPQGTGANVLTF
. | TRBJ2-3 | . | TRBV2 | TGTGCCAGCAGAGAGACTAGGAATACGCAGTATTTT | CASRETRNTQYF
. | TRBJ2-2 | TRBD2 | TRBV9 | TGTGCCAGCAGCCTGGGCCTAGCGGGGGGCGGAACCGGGGAGCTGTTTTTT | CASSLGLAGGGTGELFF
. | TRBJ2-7 | . | TRBV5-4 | TGTGCCAGCGCCCCTGCAGGAAGCTCCTACGAGCAGTACTTC | CASAPAGSSYEQYF
. | TRBJ2-1 | TRBD2 | TRBV4-1 | TGCGCCAGCAGCCATCCGGGACTAGCAAAGAATGAGCAGTTCTTC | CASSHPGLAKNEQFF
. | TRBJ1-6 | . | TRBV9 | TGTGCCAGCAGCGTCCGGGGGGCCAATTCACCCCTCCACTTT | CASSVRGANSPLHF
. | TRBJ2-1 | TRBD2 | TRBV4-3 | TGCGCCAGCAGCCATCCCTCTAGCGGGGGGGCGTATGAGCAGTTCTTC | CASSHPSSGGAYEQFF
. | TRBJ1-1 | TRBD1 | TRBV27 | TGTGCCAGCACCCGGGACAGTGAGAACACTGAAGCTTTCTTT | CASTRDSENTEAFF
. | TRBJ1-1 | . | TRBV18 | TGTGCCAGCTCACCCCTATCGGGTAACACTGAAGCTTTCTTT | CASSPLSGNTEAFF
. | TRBJ2-7 | . | TRBV6-1 | TGTGCCAGCAGTGAAGGGGGACTGTACTACGAGCAGTACTTC | CASSEGGLYYEQYF
once | TRBJ1-2 | . | TRBV5-1 | TGCGCCAGCAGCTTGTCGGGGGGAGGCTATGGCTACACCTTC | CASSLSGGGYGYTF
. | TRBJ2-1 | TRBD2 | TRBV27 | TGTGCCAGCAGTTCCTTGACTAGCGGGGGGGCCGGTGAGCAGTTCTTC | CASSSLTSGGAGEQFF
. | TRBJ1-3 | . | TRBV2 | TGTGCCAGCAGTGAAGCTCCAAGGACAGTTGGGAACACCATATATTTT | CASSEAPRTVGNTIYF